The rows below give T cell receptor beta chains drawn from one sample of a study of T cell repertoires in cytomegalovirus infection. TCRdb re-analysed the reads in MiXCR, keeping a single row per CDR3 protein. The sample holds 150,000 to 200,000 distinct CDR3 sequences, roughly 20% seen once. The sequenced sample consisted of PBMCs. All receptors come from a human donor in good health (CMV status not recorded). Some clones in this sample may be carry-over from other donors' samples. Each CDR3 is given with its conserved first and last residue. A D gene is named only where the DNA matches it firmly. Clone size is given for some rows only: seen once, a few or many times, or a class if the clone is expanded.

j_gene | d_gene | abundance | v_gene | len | CDR3aa | CDR3nt
TRBJ2-5 | TRBD1 | - | TRBV6-2/TRBV6-3 | 16 | CASSASAGGIEETQYF | TGTGCCAGCAGCGCGTCGGCAGGGGGCATCGAAGAGACCCAGTACTTC
TRBJ2-3 | - | few | TRBV5-4 | 14 | CASTEQSSVDTQYF | TGTGCCAGCACCGAGCAATCATCAGTAGATACGCAGTATTTT
TRBJ1-2 | - | few | TRBV29-1 | 16 | CSVGPAVRDRDYGYTF | TGCAGCGTTGGTCCGGCAGTCAGGGATCGGGACTATGGCTACACCTTC
TRBJ2-7 | - | - | TRBV10-3 | 16 | CAISEAITRAGNEQYF | TGTGCCATCAGTGAGGCTATCACCAGGGCGGGAAACGAGCAGTACTTC
TRBJ2-1 | - | - | TRBV7-9 | 15 | CASSLAWSGENEQFF | TGTGCCAGCAGCTTAGCGTGGTCGGGAGAAAATGAGCAGTTCTTC
TRBJ1-5 | - | - | TRBV5-5 | 13 | CASSLWTDQPQHF | TGTGCCAGCAGCCTATGGACGGATCAGCCCCAGCATTTT
TRBJ1-5 | - | few | TRBV28 | 14 | CASILQGYNQPQHF | TGTGCCAGCATCCTACAGGGATACAATCAGCCCCAGCATTTT
TRBJ2-2 | - | few | TRBV29-1 | 12 | CSARVDTGELFF | TGCAGCGCTCGGGTAGACACCGGGGAGCTGTTTTTT
TRBJ2-5 | TRBD1 | many | TRBV7-3 | 15 | CASSPQGNHGETQYF | TGTGCCAGCAGCCCACAGGGGAATCACGGAGAGACCCAGTACTTC
TRBJ2-7 | TRBD1 | few | TRBV28 | 14 | CASSPTGEGNEQYF | TGTGCCAGCAGTCCCACAGGGGAAGGAAACGAGCAGTACTTC
TRBJ1-2 | - | - | TRBV14 | 15 | CASSQNEGGYYGYTF | TGTGCCAGCAGCCAAAACGAGGGGGGCTATTATGGCTACACCTTC
TRBJ1-1 | - | - | TRBV20-1 | 14 | CSARATGHGTEAFF | TGCAGTGCTAGGGCTACAGGGCATGGGACTGAAGCTTTCTTT
TRBJ2-7 | TRBD2 | - | TRBV20-1 | 13 | CSARLAGAYEQYF | TGCAGTGCTCGACTAGCGGGCGCCTACGAGCAGTACTTC
TRBJ2-1 | - | many | TRBV19 | 17 | CASSIDPSGYTYNEQFF | TGTGCCAGTAGTATAGATCCGTCCGGGTATACCTACAATGAGCAGTTCTTC